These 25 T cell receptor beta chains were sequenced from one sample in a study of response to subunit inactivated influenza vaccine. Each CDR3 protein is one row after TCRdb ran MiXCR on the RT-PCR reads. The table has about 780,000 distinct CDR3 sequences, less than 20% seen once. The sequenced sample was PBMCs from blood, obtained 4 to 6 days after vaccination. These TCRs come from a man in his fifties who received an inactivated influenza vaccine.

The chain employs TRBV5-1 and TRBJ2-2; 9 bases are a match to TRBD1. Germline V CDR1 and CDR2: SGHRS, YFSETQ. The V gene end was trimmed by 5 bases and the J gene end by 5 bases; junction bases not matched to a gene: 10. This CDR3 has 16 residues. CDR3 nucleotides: TGCGCCAGCAGTCCTCCGGGACAGGGTTCGACCGGGGAGCTGTTTTTT. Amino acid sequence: CASSPPGQGSTGELFF.

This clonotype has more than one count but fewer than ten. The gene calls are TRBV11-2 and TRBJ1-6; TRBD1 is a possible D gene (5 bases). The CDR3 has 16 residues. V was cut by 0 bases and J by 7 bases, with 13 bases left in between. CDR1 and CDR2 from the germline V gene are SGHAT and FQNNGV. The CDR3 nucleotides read TGTGCCAGCAGCTTAGATGGATTAGGGGCGAATTCACCCCTCCACTTT. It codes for CASSLDGLGANSPLHF.

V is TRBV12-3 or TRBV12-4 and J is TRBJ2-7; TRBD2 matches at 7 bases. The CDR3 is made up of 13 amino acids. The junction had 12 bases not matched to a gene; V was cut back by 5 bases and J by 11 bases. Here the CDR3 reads CASSLREGSQEYF. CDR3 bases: TGTGCCAGCAGTCTGAGGGAGGGATCTCAGGAGTACTTC.

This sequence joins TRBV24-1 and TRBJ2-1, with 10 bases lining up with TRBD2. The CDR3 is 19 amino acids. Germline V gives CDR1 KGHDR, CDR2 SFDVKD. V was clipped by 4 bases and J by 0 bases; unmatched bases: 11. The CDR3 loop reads CATSESGLAQSSSYNEQFF. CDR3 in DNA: TGTGCCACCAGTGAATCGGGACTAGCGCAGAGTAGCTCCTACAATGAGCAGTTCTTC.

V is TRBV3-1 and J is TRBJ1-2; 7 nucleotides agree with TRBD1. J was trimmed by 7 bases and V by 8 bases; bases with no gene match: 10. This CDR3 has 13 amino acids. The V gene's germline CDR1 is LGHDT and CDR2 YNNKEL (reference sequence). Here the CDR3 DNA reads TGTGCCAGCCTGGGAGGAGGGGGCGGTGGCTACACCTTC. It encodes CASLGGGGGGYTF.

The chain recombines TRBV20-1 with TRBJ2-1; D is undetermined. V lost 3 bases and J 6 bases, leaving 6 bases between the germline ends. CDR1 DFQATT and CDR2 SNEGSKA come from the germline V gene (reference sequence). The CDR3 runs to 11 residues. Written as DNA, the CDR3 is TGCAGTGCTAGCAAATCCAATGAGCAGTTCTTC. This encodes CSASKSNEQFF.

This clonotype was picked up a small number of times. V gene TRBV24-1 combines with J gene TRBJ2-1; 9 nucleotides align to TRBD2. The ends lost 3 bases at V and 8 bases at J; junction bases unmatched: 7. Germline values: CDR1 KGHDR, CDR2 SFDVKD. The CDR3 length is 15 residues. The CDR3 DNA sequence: TGTGCCACCAGTGATGCGGGAGGGCCTGAAGATGAGCAGTTCTTC. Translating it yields CATSDAGGPEDEQFF.

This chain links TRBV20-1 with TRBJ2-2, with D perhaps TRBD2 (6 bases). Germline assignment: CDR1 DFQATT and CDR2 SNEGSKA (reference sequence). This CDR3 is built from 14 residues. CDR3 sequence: CSPNGGGHTGELFF. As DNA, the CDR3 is TGCAGCCCCAACGGGGGAGGCCACACCGGGGAGCTGTTTTTT.

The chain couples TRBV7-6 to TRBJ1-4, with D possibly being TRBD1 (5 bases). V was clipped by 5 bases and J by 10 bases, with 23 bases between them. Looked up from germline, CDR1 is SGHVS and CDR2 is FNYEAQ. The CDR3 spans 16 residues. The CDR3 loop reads CASSLGTPIWSVKLFF. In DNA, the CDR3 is TGTGCCAGCAGCCTTGGGACCCCCATATGGAGTGTAAAACTGTTTTTT.

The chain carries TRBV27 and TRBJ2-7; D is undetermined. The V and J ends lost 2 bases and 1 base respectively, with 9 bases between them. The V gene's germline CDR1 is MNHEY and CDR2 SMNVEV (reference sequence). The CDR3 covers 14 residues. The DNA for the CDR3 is TGTGCCAGCAGTTTAATAGGCCCTTCCTACGAGCAGTACTTC. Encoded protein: CASSLIGPSYEQYF.

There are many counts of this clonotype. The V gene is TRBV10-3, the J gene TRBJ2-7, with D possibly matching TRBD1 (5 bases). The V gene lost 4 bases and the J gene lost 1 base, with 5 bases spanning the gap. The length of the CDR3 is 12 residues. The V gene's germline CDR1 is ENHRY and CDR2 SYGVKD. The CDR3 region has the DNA TGTGCCATCAGTGCAGGGTCCTACGAGCAGTACTTC. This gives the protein CAISAGSYEQYF.

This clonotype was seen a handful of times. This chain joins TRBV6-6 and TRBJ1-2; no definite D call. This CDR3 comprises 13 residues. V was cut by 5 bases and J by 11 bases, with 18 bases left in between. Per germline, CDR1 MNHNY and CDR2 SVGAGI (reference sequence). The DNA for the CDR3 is TGTGCCAGCAGTACATTGTCACGGATGCGGTACACCTTC. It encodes CASSTLSRMRYTF.

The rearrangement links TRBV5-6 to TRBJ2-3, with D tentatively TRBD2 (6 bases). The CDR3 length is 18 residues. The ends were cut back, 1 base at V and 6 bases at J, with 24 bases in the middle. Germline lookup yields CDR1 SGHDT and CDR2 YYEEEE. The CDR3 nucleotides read TGTGCCAGCAGCTTGCTGGTGGGCGGGGCCGTAAGATGGGATACGCAGTATTTT. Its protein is CASSLLVGGAVRWDTQYF.

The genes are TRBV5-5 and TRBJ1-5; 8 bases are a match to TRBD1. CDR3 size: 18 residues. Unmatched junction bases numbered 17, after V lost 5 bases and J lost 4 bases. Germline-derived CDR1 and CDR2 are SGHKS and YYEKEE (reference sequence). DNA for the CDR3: TGTGCCAGCAGTTACGGACAGGGTAGAATATCAGCAAATCAGCCCCAGCATTTT. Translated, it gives CASSYGQGRISANQPQHF.

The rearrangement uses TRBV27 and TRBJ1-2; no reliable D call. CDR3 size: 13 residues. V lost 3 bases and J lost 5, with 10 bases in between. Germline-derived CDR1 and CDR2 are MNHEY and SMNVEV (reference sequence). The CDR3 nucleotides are TGTGCCAGCAGTTTCAAGGGTGTATATGGCTACACCTTC. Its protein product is CASSFKGVYGYTF.

The CDR3 loop reads CASSSPRGQNYGYTF. The CDR3 DNA is TGTGCCAGCAGTTCCCCCCGGGGGCAGAACTATGGCTACACCTTC. V and J are TRBV12-3 or TRBV12-4 and TRBJ1-2; TRBD1 is a possible D gene (6 bases). V was clipped by 4 bases and J by 2 bases, with 14 bases between them. This CDR3 contains 15 residues.

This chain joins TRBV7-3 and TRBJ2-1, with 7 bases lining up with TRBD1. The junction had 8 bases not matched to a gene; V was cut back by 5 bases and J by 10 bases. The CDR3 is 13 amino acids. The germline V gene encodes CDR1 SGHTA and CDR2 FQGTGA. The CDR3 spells CASSIPGGREQFF. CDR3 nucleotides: TGTGCCAGCAGCATTCCAGGGGGTAGGGAGCAGTTCTTC. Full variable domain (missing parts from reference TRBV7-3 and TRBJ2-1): GAGVSQTPSNKVTEKGKYVELRCDPISGHTALYWYRQSLGQGPEFLIYFQGTGAADDSGLPNDRFFAVRPEGSVSTLKIQRTERGDSAVYLCASSIPGGREQFFGPGTRLTVL.

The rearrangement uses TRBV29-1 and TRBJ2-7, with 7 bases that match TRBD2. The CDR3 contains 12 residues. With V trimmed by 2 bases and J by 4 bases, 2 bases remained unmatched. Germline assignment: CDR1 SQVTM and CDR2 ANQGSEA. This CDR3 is CSVESGGYEQYF. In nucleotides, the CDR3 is TGCAGCGTTGAATCGGGGGGATACGAGCAGTACTTC.

For the CDR3, the DNA is TGTGCCAGCAGTTTTTGGACGGAAGGCACCGGGGAGCTGTTTTTT. Its protein is CASSFWTEGTGELFF. The chain uses TRBV6-5 and TRBJ2-2; no reliable D call. The CDR3 is made up of 15 amino acids. Per the germline V gene, CDR1 is MNHEY and CDR2 is SVGAGI. V gave up 4 bases and J gave up 4 bases, with 13 bases separating them.

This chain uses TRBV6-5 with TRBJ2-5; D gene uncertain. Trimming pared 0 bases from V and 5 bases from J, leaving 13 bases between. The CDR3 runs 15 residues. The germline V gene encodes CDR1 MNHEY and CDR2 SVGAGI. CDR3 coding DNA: TGTGCCAGCAGTTACTCTGGCGATATGGCGGAGACCCAGTACTTC. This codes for CASSYSGDMAETQYF.

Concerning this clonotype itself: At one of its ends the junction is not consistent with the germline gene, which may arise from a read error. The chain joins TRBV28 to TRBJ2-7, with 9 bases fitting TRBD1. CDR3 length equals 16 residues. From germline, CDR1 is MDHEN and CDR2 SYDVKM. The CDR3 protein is CATSYQFPDRGYEQYF. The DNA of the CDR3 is TGTGCCACCAGTTATCAATTCCCGGACAGGGGCTACGAGCAGTACTTC.

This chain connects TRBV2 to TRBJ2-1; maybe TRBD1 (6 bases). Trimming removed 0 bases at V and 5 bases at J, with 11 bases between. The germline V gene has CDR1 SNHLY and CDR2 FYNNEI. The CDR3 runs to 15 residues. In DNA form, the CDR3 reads TGTGCCAGCAGTGAAGCGCAGGGGATGGACAATGAGCAGTTCTTC. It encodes CASSEAQGMDNEQFF.

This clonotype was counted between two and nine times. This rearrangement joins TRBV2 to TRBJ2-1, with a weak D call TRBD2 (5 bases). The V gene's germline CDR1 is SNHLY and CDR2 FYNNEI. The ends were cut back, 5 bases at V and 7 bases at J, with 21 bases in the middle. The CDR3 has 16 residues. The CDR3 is CASSRLDITRVNEQFF. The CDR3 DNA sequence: TGTGCCAGCAGTCGACTCGACATTACTAGAGTTAATGAGCAGTTCTTC.

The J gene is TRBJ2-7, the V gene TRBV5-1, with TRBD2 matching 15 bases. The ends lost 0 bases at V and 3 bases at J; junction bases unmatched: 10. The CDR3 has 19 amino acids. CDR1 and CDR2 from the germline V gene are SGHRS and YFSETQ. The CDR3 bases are TGCGCCAGCAGCTTGGTTCCCCGGACTAGCGGGAGGGCCAACTACGAGCAGTACTTC. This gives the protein CASSLVPRTSGRANYEQYF.

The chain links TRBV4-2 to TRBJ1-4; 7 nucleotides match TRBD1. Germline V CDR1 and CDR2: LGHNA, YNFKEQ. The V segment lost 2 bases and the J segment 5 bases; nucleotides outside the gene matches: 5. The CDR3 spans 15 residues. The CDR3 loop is CASSQLTGSNEKLFF. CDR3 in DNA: TGTGCCAGCAGCCAATTGACAGGGTCGAATGAAAAACTGTTTTTT.